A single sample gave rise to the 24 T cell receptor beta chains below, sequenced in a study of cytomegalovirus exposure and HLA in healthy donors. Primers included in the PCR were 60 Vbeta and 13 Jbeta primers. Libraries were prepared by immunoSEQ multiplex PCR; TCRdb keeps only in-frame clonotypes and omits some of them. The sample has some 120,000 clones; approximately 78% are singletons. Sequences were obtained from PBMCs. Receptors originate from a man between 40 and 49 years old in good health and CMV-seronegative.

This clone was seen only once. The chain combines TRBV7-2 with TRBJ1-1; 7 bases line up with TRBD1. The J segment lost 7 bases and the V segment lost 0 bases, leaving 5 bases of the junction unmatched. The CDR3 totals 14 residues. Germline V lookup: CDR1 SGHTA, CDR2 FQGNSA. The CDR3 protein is CASSLAAGGSEAFF. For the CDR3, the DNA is TGTGCCAGCAGCTTAGCGGCAGGGGGTAGTGAAGCTTTCTTT.

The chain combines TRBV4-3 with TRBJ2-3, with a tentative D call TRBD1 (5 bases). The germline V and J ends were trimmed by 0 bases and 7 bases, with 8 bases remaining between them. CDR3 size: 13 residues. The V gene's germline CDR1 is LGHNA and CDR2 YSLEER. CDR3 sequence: CASSQDKGNTQYF. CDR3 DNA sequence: TGCGCCAGCAGCCAAGACAAGGGGAATACGCAGTATTTT.

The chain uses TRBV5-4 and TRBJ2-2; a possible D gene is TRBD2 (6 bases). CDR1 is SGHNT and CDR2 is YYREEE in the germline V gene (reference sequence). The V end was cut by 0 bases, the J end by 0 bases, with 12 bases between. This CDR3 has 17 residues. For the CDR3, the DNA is TGTGCCAGCAGCTTGGGGGGAACTAGCTCGAACACCGGGGAGCTGTTTTTT. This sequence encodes CASSLGGTSSNTGELFF.

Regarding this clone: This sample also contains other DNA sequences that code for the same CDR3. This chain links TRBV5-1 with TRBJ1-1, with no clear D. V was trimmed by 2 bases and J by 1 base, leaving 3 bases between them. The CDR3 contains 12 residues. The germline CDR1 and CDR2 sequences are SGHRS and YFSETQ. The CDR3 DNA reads TGCGCCAGCAGCTTCCGGAACACTGAAGCTTTCTTT. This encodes CASSFRNTEAFF.

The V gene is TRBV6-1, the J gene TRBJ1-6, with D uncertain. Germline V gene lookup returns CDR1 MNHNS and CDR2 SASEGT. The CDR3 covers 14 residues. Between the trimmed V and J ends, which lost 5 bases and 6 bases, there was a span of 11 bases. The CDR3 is CASSREETNSPLHF. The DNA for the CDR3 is TGTGCCAGCAGTAGAGAGGAGACTAATTCACCCCTCCACTTT.

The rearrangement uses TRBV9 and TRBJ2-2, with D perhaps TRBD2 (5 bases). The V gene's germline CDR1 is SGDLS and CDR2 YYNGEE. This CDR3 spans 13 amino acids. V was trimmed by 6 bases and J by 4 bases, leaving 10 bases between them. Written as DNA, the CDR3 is TGTGCCAGCAAGAGAGGGCCCACCGGGGAGCTGTTTTTT. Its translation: CASKRGPTGELFF.

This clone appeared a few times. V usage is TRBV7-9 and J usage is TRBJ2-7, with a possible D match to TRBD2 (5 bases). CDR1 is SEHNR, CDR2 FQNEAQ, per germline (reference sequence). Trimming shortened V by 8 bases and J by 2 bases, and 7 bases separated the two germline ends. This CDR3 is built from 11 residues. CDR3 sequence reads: CASLGAYEQYF. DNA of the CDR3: TGTGCCAGCCTCGGGGCCTACGAGCAGTACTTC.

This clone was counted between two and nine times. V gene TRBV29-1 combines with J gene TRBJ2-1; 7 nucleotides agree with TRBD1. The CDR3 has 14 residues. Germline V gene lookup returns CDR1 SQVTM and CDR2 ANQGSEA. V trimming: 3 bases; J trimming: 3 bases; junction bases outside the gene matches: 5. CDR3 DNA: TGCAGCGTTGACGGGACAGCAGACTACAATGAGCAGTTCTTC. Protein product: CSVDGTADYNEQFF.

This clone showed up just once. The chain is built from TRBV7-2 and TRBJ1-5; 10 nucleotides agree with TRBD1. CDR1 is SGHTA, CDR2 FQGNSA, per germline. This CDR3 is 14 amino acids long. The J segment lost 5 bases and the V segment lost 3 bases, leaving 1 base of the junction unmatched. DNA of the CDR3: TGTGCCAGCAGCTTCGGGACAGGGGATCAGCCCCAGCATTTT. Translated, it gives CASSFGTGDQPQHF.

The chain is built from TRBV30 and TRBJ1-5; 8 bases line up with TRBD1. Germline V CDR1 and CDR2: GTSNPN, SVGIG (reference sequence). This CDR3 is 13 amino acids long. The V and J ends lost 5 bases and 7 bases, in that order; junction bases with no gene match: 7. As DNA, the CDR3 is TGTGCCTGGGATACAGGGGGAGGCCAGCCCCAGCATTTT. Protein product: CAWDTGGGQPQHF.

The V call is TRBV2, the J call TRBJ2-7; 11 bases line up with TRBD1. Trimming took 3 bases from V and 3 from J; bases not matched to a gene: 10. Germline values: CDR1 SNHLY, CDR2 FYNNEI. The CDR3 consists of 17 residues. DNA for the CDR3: TGTGCCAGCAGTGAGGTCGGAGCGGGACAGGGGGACTACGAGCAGTACTTC. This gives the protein CASSEVGAGQGDYEQYF.

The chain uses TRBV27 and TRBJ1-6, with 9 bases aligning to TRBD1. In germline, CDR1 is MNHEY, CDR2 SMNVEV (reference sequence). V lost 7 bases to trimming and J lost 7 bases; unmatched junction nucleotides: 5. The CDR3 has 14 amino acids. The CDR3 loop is CASTGQGNNSPLHF. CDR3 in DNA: TGTGCCAGCACCGGACAGGGGAACAATTCACCCCTCCACTTT.

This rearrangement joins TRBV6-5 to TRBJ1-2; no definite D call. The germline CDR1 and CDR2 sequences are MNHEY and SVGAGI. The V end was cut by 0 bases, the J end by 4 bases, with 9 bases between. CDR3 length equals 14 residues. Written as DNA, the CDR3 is TGTGCCAGCAGTTACTCCGAGAGCGGCTATGGCTACACCTTC. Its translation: CASSYSESGYGYTF.

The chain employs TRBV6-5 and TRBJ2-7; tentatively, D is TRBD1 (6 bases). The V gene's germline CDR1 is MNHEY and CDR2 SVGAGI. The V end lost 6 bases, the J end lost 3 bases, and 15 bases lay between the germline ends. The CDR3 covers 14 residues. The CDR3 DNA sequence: TGTGCCAGCAGCCGTGGACAGTCGAACTACGAGCAGTACTTC. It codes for CASSRGQSNYEQYF.

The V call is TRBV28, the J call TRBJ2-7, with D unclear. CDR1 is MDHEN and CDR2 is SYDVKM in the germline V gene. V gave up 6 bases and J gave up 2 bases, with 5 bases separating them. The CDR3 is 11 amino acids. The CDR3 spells CASRVAYEQYF. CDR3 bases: TGTGCCAGCAGAGTAGCCTACGAGCAGTACTTC.

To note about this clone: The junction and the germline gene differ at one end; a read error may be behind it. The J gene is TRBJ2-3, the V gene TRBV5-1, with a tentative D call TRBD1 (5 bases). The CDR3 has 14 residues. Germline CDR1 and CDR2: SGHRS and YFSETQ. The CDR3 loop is CASSLGGSTGTQYF. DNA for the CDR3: TGCGCCAGCAGCTTGGGCGGAAGCACAGGTACGCAGTATTTT. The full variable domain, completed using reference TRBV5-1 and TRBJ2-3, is KAGVTQTPRYLIKTRGQQVTLSCSPISGHRSVSWYQQTPGQGLQFLFEYFSETQRNKGNFPGRFSGRQFSNSRSEMNVSTLELGDSALYLCASSLGGSTGTQYFGPGTRLTVL.

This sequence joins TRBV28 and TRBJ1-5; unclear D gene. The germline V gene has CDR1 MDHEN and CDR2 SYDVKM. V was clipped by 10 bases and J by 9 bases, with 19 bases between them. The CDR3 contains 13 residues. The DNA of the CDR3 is TGTGCCACCAGAACACCATCGACGGGGCCCCAGCATTTT. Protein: CATRTPSTGPQHF.

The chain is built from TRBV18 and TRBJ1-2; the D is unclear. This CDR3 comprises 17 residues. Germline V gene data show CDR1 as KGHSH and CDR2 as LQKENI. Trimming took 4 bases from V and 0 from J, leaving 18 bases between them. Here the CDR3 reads CASSRPNTQAANYGYTF. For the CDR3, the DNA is TGTGCCAGCTCACGACCTAACACCCAGGCCGCTAACTATGGCTACACCTTC.

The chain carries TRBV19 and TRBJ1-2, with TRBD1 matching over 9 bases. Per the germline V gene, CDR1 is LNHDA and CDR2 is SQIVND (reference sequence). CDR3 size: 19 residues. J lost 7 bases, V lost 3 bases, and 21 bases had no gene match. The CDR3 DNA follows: TGTGCCAGTAGTATCGGGATGGGACAGGGATCCTATCTGGTGGTTGGCTACACCTTC. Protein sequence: CASSIGMGQGSYLVVGYTF.

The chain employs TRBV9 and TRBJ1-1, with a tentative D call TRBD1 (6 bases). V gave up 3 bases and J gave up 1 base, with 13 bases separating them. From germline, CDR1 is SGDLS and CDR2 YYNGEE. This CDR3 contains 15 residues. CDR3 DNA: TGTGCCAGCAGCGGGGTTCAGGGGAGGAACACTGAAGCTTTCTTT. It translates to CASSGVQGRNTEAFF.

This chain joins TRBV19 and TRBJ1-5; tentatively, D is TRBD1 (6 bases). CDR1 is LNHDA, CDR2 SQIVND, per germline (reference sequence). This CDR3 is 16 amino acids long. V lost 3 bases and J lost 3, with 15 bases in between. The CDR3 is CASSIPRQAHNQPQHF. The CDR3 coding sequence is TGTGCCAGTAGTATCCCCAGACAGGCCCACAATCAGCCCCAGCATTTT.

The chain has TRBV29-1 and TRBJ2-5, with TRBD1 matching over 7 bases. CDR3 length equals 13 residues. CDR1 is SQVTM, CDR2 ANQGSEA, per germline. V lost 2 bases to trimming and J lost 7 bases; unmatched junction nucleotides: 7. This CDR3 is CSVERGPSGTQYF. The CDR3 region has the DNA TGCAGCGTTGAAAGGGGGCCCAGTGGGACCCAGTACTTC.

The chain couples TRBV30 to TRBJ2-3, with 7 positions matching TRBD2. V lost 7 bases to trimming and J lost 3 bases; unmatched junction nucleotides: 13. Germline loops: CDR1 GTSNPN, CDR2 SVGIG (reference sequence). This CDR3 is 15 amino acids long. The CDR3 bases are TGTGCCTTCCAATGGGGGGTCGGGAGGACAGATACGCAGTATTTT. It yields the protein CAFQWGVGRTDTQYF.

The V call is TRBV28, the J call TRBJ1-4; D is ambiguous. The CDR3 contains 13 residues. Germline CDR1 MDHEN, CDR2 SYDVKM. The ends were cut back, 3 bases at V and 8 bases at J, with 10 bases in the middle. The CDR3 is CASSFIAREKLFF. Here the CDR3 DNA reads TGTGCCAGCAGTTTTATAGCGCGAGAAAAACTGTTTTTT. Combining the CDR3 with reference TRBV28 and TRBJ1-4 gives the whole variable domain DVKVTQSSRYLVKRTGEKVFLECVQDMDHENMFWYRQDPGLGLRLIYFSYDVKMKEKGDIPEGYSVSREKKERFSLILESASTNQTSMYLCASSFIAREKLFFGSGTQLSVL.